The 9 T cell receptor beta chains below all came from one sample that was sequenced in a study of T-cell memory formation after mild COVID-19. TCRdb analysed the 5' RACE reads with MiXCR anew, one entry per CDR3 protein. Of 350,000 to 450,000 distinct CDR3 sequences listed, 15% to 25% are singletons. The source material was PBMCs or a T cell subset sorted from them (not recorded which). The receptors were sampled from an adult woman who had mild COVID-19 (a few samples of this study predate the infection). Cell type and time point are not known.

This clonotype was observed a handful of times. The V call is TRBV4-2, the J call TRBJ2-1; 9 bases fit TRBD2. The J segment lost 1 base and the V segment lost 3 bases, leaving 10 bases of the junction unmatched. Germline V gene lookup returns CDR1 LGHNA and CDR2 YNFKEQ. This CDR3 has 18 amino acids. The CDR3 spells CASSQGAGTSRSYNEQFF. The CDR3 DNA reads as TGTGCCAGCAGCCAGGGGGCCGGGACTAGCCGATCCTACAATGAGCAGTTCTTC.

The chain has TRBV20-1 and TRBJ1-6; D is ambiguous. V lost 0 bases and J 6 bases, leaving 6 bases between the germline ends. Germline V gene sequence: CDR1 DFQATT, CDR2 SNEGSKA (reference sequence). The CDR3 extends over 13 amino acids. The DNA for the CDR3 is TGCAGTGCTAGAGACACGTTTAATTCACCCCTCCACTTT. This encodes CSARDTFNSPLHF.

This chain uses TRBV19 with TRBJ1-1; D gene unclear. This CDR3 has 14 residues. From germline, CDR1 is LNHDA and CDR2 SQIVND (reference sequence). Trimming removed 0 bases from V and 7 bases from J, with 12 bases in between. CDR3 loop: CASSIDPLGGEAFF. The CDR3 DNA reads TGTGCCAGTAGTATAGATCCCCTAGGCGGTGAAGCTTTCTTT.

This clonotype has only a few counts. The CDR3 sequence is CASSSPDRAGLAGELFF. The CDR3 bases are TGTGCCAGCAGCTCCCCGGACAGGGCTGGATTGGCCGGGGAGCTGTTTTTT. This sequence joins TRBV7-3 and TRBJ2-2; TRBD1 matches 8 bases. The CDR3 loop spans 17 amino acids. Germline V gene lookup returns CDR1 SGHTA and CDR2 FQGTGA. With V trimmed by 4 bases and J by 6 bases, 13 bases remained unmatched. Drawing the rest from reference TRBV7-3 and TRBJ2-2, the complete variable domain is GAGVSQTPSNKVTEKGKYVELRCDPISGHTALYWYRQSLGQGPEFLIYFQGTGAADDSGLPNDRFFAVRPEGSVSTLKIQRTERGDSAVYLCASSSPDRAGLAGELFFGEGSRLTVL.

V gene TRBV7-9 combines with J gene TRBJ2-5; 8 bases map to TRBD2. The germline gives CDR1 SEHNR, CDR2 FQNEAQ (reference sequence). Germline trimming cut 3 bases from V and 5 bases from J; bases unmatched to any gene: 14. The CDR3 covers 17 residues. The CDR3 spells CASSFVGGGSPRETQYF. The CDR3, as DNA: TGTGCCAGCAGCTTCGTCGGCGGGGGGTCCCCTCGGGAGACCCAGTACTTC. Full variable domain (missing parts from reference TRBV7-9 and TRBJ2-5): DTGVSQNPRHKITKRGQNVTFRCDPISEHNRLYWYRQTLGQGPEFLTYFQNEAQLEKSRLLSDRFSAERPKGSFSTLEIQRTEQGDSAMYLCASSFVGGGSPRETQYFGPGTRLLVL.

The V gene is TRBV27, the J gene TRBJ1-1; 7 positions agree with TRBD1. The CDR3 totals 14 residues. With 7 bases clipped from V and 0 bases from J, the junction kept 5 bases outside the gene matches. Germline V gives CDR1 MNHEY, CDR2 SMNVEV (reference sequence). The CDR3 sequence: CASKRTGMNTEAFF. Written as DNA, the CDR3 is TGTGCCAGCAAACGGACAGGAATGAACACTGAAGCTTTCTTT.

This clonotype was counted a few times. This sequence joins TRBV12-3 or TRBV12-4 and TRBJ2-1; D not resolved. V lost 6 bases and J lost 10, with 16 bases in between. The CDR3 is 13 amino acids. The CDR3 DNA reads as TGTGCCAGCAGGCTGTCAGAGTTTCTGGAGCAGTTCTTC. Encoded protein: CASRLSEFLEQFF.

The CDR3 is CASSILIGTSGRRGGEAKQFF. CDR3 DNA sequence: TGTGCCAGCAGTATTCTAATAGGGACTAGCGGGAGAAGAGGTGGAGAGGCTAAGCAGTTCTTC. The J gene is TRBJ2-1, the V gene TRBV6-5; 14 bases agree with TRBD2. The V gene's germline CDR1 is MNHEY and CDR2 SVGAGI. The CDR3 loop spans 21 amino acids. V shed 5 bases and J 11 bases; nucleotides not matched to a gene: 26.

This rearrangement joins TRBV5-1 to TRBJ1-1; possibly TRBD1 for D (5 bases). Germline loops: CDR1 SGHRS, CDR2 YFSETQ. The CDR3 extends over 13 amino acids. Between the trimmed V and J ends, which lost 4 bases and 3 bases, there was a span of 10 bases. CDR3 amino acids: CASSVTDYTEAFF. Written as DNA, the CDR3 is TGCGCCAGCAGCGTGACAGATTACACTGAAGCTTTCTTT.